The rows below give T cell receptor beta chains drawn from one sample of a study of blood T cell repertoires in COVID-19. The data were produced by immunoSEQ multiplex PCR, yet TCRdb's version contains in-frame clones alone and is incomplete. The sample carries 70,000 or so clones, around 86% recorded once. Sequenced material: peripheral blood. The receptor source for this set is a young woman with acute or convalescent COVID-19. CDR3s include the opening cysteine and the closing phenylalanine or tryptophan. The order of the fields is J gene, V gene, D gene, clone size, CDR3 DNA, CDR3 protein. The D gene is left open where the match is weak. The size of a clone is reported for some rows only, either as once, few or many, or as a class for expanded clones.

J: TRBJ2-2
V: TRBV10-3
D: TRBD2
size: NA
DNA: TGTGCCGCCGGGGGGTCGTCCGCCGGGGAGCTGTTTTTT
CDR3: CAAGGSSAGELFF

J: TRBJ1-2
V: TRBV7-2
D: TRBD1
size: NA
DNA: TGTGCCAGCACCCCAAGAGGGCAGGGGGCTATGGGCTATGGCTACACCTTC
CDR3: CASTPRGQGAMGYGYTF

J: TRBJ2-7
V: TRBV11-2
D: TRBD1
size: NA
DNA: TGTGCCAGCAGCCGACCGGGTAGGGGGCGCGTGGACGAGCAGTACTTC
CDR3: CASSRPGRGRVDEQYF

J: TRBJ2-2
V: TRBV2
D: TRBD1
size: NA
DNA: TGTGCCACGGGGGACAGGAGCACCGGGGAGCTGTTTTTT
CDR3: CATGDRSTGELFF

J: TRBJ1-2
V: TRBV5-1
D: NA
size: NA
DNA: TGCGCCAGCAGCTTGACTCAGGGCTCCTTGAGTGGCTACACCTTC
CDR3: CASSLTQGSLSGYTF

J: TRBJ2-7
V: TRBV4-1
D: TRBD2
size: NA
DNA: TGCGCCAGCAGCCAAGAGACCGGCGGGGCGGGAGGGGGGTACGAGCAGTACTTC
CDR3: CASSQETGGAGGGYEQYF

J: TRBJ1-2
V: TRBV3-1/TRBV3-2
D: TRBD1
size: NA
DNA: TGTGCCAGCAGCCAAGATTCCCAGGGGGCCGGAGGCTACACCTTC
CDR3: CASSQDSQGAGGYTF

J: TRBJ2-7
V: TRBV9
D: TRBD1
size: few
DNA: TGTGCCAGCAGCCCCCGAGACAGGGGGTACGACGAGCAGTACTTC
CDR3: CASSPRDRGYDEQYF

J: TRBJ1-1
V: TRBV9
D: NA
size: NA
DNA: TGTGCCAGCAGCGTAGGGGGGGATGCTTTCTTT
CDR3: CASSVGGDAFF

J: TRBJ1-1
V: TRBV12-3/TRBV12-4
D: TRBD1
size: NA
DNA: TGTGCCAGCAGGATGACAGGGTTCACTGAAGCTTTCTTT
CDR3: CASRMTGFTEAFF

J: TRBJ1-1
V: TRBV29-1
D: NA
size: NA
DNA: TGCAGCGTTGATGAGGGGGACACTGAAGCTTTCTTT
CDR3: CSVDEGDTEAFF

J: TRBJ1-2
V: TRBV7-9
D: NA
size: NA
DNA: TGTGCCAGCAGCGCCCAGGGTATCTATGGCTACACCTTC
CDR3: CASSAQGIYGYTF

J: TRBJ1-3
V: TRBV30
D: NA
size: NA
DNA: TGTGCCTGGGGAGCCGGACAGCTGAGCTCTGGAAACACCATATATTTT
CDR3: CAWGAGQLSSGNTIYF

J: TRBJ1-3
V: TRBV28
D: NA
size: NA
DNA: TGTGCCAGCAGTTCAGGACAGACCATCTCTGGAAACACCATATATTTT
CDR3: CASSSGQTISGNTIYF

J: TRBJ1-2
V: TRBV2
D: NA
size: NA
DNA: TGTGCCAGCAGTGAGGGCAGGCTAAATGGCTACACCTTC
CDR3: CASSEGRLNGYTF

J: TRBJ1-6
V: TRBV5-6
D: NA
size: NA
DNA: TGTGCCAGCAGCCCCGGTGCATATTCACCCCTCCACTTT
CDR3: CASSPGAYSPLHF

J: TRBJ2-3
V: TRBV18
D: NA
size: once
DNA: TGTGCCAGCTCACCCTCGACGGGTTTCGGGCAGTATTTT
CDR3: CASSPSTGFGQYF

J: TRBJ2-1
V: TRBV9
D: NA
size: NA
DNA: TGTGCCAGCGGGGAGGCCGAGCAGTTCTTC
CDR3: CASGEAEQFF

J: TRBJ1-6
V: TRBV19
D: NA
size: NA
DNA: TGTGCCAGTAGTATTGGAGGGGCGCTTGGGTCACCCCTCCACTTT
CDR3: CASSIGGALGSPLHF

J: TRBJ2-5
V: TRBV10-1
D: TRBD1
size: NA
DNA: TGCGCCAGCAGTGAAGGGACAGAGATAGAGACCCAGTACTTC
CDR3: CASSEGTEIETQYF

J: TRBJ2-3
V: TRBV7-9
D: TRBD2
size: NA
DNA: TGTGCCAGCAGCTTGGGACTAGCGGGAGGAGATACGCAGTATTTT
CDR3: CASSLGLAGGDTQYF

J: TRBJ1-5
V: TRBV30
D: NA
size: NA
DNA: TGTGCCTGGAGTGCGACAGGAACGAATCAACCCCAGCATTTT
CDR3: CAWSATGTNQPQHF

J: TRBJ1-2
V: TRBV19
D: TRBD1
size: NA
DNA: TGTGCCAGTAGTAACTCAGACAGGGGACCTAACTATGGCTACACCTTC
CDR3: CASSNSDRGPNYGYTF

J: TRBJ2-7
V: TRBV5-4
D: TRBD1
size: NA
DNA: TGTGCCAGCAGCTTGGACAGGGGAGACGAGCAGTACTTC
CDR3: CASSLDRGDEQYF

J: TRBJ1-5
V: TRBV6-2/TRBV6-3
D: TRBD1
size: NA
DNA: TGTGCCAGCAGTTACTCGAGGACAGGGGCCCTGAGCAATCAGCCCCAGCATTTT
CDR3: CASSYSRTGALSNQPQHF

J: TRBJ2-1
V: TRBV19
D: TRBD1
size: NA
DNA: TGTGCCAGTAGTATAGAGGACAGGGGATCCCCCAATGAGCAGTTCTTC
CDR3: CASSIEDRGSPNEQFF

J: TRBJ1-5
V: TRBV2
D: NA
size: NA
DNA: TGTGCCAGCAGTGAAGCCAGGGACATTCATCAGCCCCAGCATTTT
CDR3: CASSEARDIHQPQHF

J: TRBJ1-3
V: TRBV6-5
D: NA
size: NA
DNA: TGTGCCAGCAGAGAGACAGGCCCTGGAAACACCATATATTTT
CDR3: CASRETGPGNTIYF

J: TRBJ2-1
V: TRBV3-1/TRBV3-2
D: NA
size: NA
DNA: TGTGCCAGCAGCCAGACGGGATTCCCCGCGTGGCAGTTCTTC
CDR3: CASSQTGFPAWQFF

J: TRBJ2-2
V: TRBV25-1
D: NA
size: NA
DNA: TGTGCCAGCAGTAGGGGAACCGGGGAGCTGTTTTTT
CDR3: CASSRGTGELFF

J: TRBJ1-6
V: TRBV15
D: NA
size: NA
DNA: TGTGCCACCAGCAGGGTCGGGGGAAATAATTCACCCCTCCACTTT
CDR3: CATSRVGGNNSPLHF

J: TRBJ1-2
V: TRBV5-1
D: TRBD1
size: NA
DNA: TGCGCCAGCAGCTTGTGGGGACAGGGGAGCGGCTACACCTTC
CDR3: CASSLWGQGSGYTF

J: TRBJ2-2
V: TRBV6-1
D: NA
size: NA
DNA: TGTGCCAGCAGTGAAATCTGGGGCCTATCGAACACCGGGGAGCTGTTTTTT
CDR3: CASSEIWGLSNTGELFF

J: TRBJ1-5
V: TRBV15
D: NA
size: NA
DNA: TGTGCCACCAGCGTAGGAAGGGACTACAATCAGCCCCAGCATTTT
CDR3: CATSVGRDYNQPQHF

J: TRBJ1-5
V: TRBV6-5
D: NA
size: NA
DNA: TGTGCCAGCACGGGTGGAGGGCCCCAGCCCCAGCATTTT
CDR3: CASTGGGPQPQHF

J: TRBJ2-3
V: TRBV7-8
D: TRBD1
size: NA
DNA: TGTGCCAGCACCGGGACAGGGGGCAACACAGATACGCAGTATTTT
CDR3: CASTGTGGNTDTQYF

J: TRBJ2-3
V: TRBV5-1
D: TRBD2
size: NA
DNA: TGCGCCAGCACCTCCTTCGGACTAGCGGGCACAGATACGCAGTATTTT
CDR3: CASTSFGLAGTDTQYF

J: TRBJ1-4
V: TRBV5-6
D: NA
size: few
DNA: TGTGCCAGCAGCTTCATCGGGGATACATCCGCAACTAATGAAAAACTGTTTTTT
CDR3: CASSFIGDTSATNEKLFF

J: TRBJ2-7
V: TRBV7-9
D: TRBD2
size: NA
DNA: TGTGCCAGCAGCAAAGGGACTAGCGGGAGCTCCTACGAGCAGTACTTC
CDR3: CASSKGTSGSSYEQYF

J: TRBJ2-7
V: TRBV4-3
D: TRBD2
size: NA
DNA: TGCGCCAGCAGCCTTTCTTTTACTAGCGGGTACGAGCAGTACTTC
CDR3: CASSLSFTSGYEQYF

J: TRBJ1-4
V: TRBV19
D: NA
size: NA
DNA: TGTGCCAGTAGTGTCCAGGTTGGACATAATGAAAAACTGTTTTTT
CDR3: CASSVQVGHNEKLFF

J: TRBJ1-2
V: TRBV19
D: NA
size: few
DNA: TGTGCCAGTAGTACCAGAGACTATGGCAGTGACTACACCTTC
CDR3: CASSTRDYGSDYTF

J: TRBJ1-1
V: TRBV7-8
D: NA
size: NA
DNA: TGTGCCAGCAGCTCCCCCCCGATTCCGCGGGCTTTCTTT
CDR3: CASSSPPIPRAFF

J: TRBJ1-5
V: TRBV2
D: NA
size: NA
DNA: TGTGCCAGCACCCGAGGGGGGGAGATGGGCAATCAGCCCCAGCATTTT
CDR3: CASTRGGEMGNQPQHF

J: TRBJ2-7
V: TRBV6-1
D: TRBD2
size: NA
DNA: TGTGCCAGCAGTGGGGGGGGGACTAGCGGGCCTGGGGTGCAGTACTTC
CDR3: CASSGGGTSGPGVQYF

J: TRBJ2-3
V: TRBV3-1/TRBV3-2
D: NA
size: NA
DNA: TGTGCCAGCAGCCAAGATACTGGGGGCCGGGATACGCAGTATTTT
CDR3: CASSQDTGGRDTQYF

J: TRBJ2-1
V: TRBV27
D: TRBD2
size: NA
DNA: TGTGCCAGCAGAGAACCGGGACTAGGGGACAATGAGCAGTTCTTC
CDR3: CASREPGLGDNEQFF

J: TRBJ2-1
V: TRBV4-3
D: TRBD2
size: NA
DNA: TGCGCCAGCAGCCAAGATACTAGCGGGAGCTATGAGCAGTTCTTC
CDR3: CASSQDTSGSYEQFF

J: TRBJ2-3
V: TRBV6-5
D: NA
size: NA
DNA: TGTGCCAGCAGTTACCCCGGTCAGGGTTTAGATACGCAGTATTTT
CDR3: CASSYPGQGLDTQYF

J: TRBJ1-2
V: TRBV9
D: NA
size: NA
DNA: TGTGCCAGCAGCGTGGCGGAGTCTGGCTACACCTTC
CDR3: CASSVAESGYTF

J: TRBJ1-4
V: TRBV12-3/TRBV12-4
D: NA
size: few
DNA: TGTGCCAGCAGTTTTGCCAGGGGCGAAAAACTGTTTTTT
CDR3: CASSFARGEKLFF

J: TRBJ1-6
V: TRBV5-1
D: NA
size: NA
DNA: TGCGCCAGCAGCTTGGTTCCACAGACCTCCTATAATTCACCCCTCCACTTT
CDR3: CASSLVPQTSYNSPLHF

J: TRBJ2-2
V: TRBV9
D: NA
size: NA
DNA: TGTGCCAGCAGCGTAGGACAGAACACCGGGGAGCTGTTTTTT
CDR3: CASSVGQNTGELFF

J: TRBJ1-2
V: TRBV15
D: TRBD1
size: once
DNA: TGTGCCACCAGCGGTAACGACAGGGATGGCTACACCTTC
CDR3: CATSGNDRDGYTF

J: TRBJ2-3
V: TRBV18
D: TRBD2
size: NA
DNA: TGTGCCAGCTCACCACGGATCGGGGGGGCCCCAGATACGCAGTATTTT
CDR3: CASSPRIGGAPDTQYF

J: TRBJ2-5
V: TRBV25-1
D: TRBD2
size: NA
DNA: TGTGCCAGCAGTGGGACTAGCGGGAGAGAGACCCAGTACTTC
CDR3: CASSGTSGRETQYF

J: TRBJ2-2
V: TRBV15
D: TRBD2
size: NA
DNA: TGTGCCACCAGCACTATCGTTAGCGGGAGGGGAGTCGGGGAGCTGTTTTTT
CDR3: CATSTIVSGRGVGELFF

J: TRBJ1-1
V: TRBV7-2
D: NA
size: NA
DNA: TGTGCCAGCAGCTTACAGGGAACGGTTTATGATGAAGCTTTCTTT
CDR3: CASSLQGTVYDEAFF

J: TRBJ2-7
V: TRBV5-6
D: TRBD1
size: NA
DNA: TGTGCCAGCAGCTTAGGGCAGGGGGCCTACGAGCAGTACTTC
CDR3: CASSLGQGAYEQYF

J: TRBJ1-5
V: TRBV7-8
D: NA
size: NA
DNA: TGTGCCAGCAGCTTATTTTCAGGGGGCAATCAGCCCCAGCATTTT
CDR3: CASSLFSGGNQPQHF